The 25 T cell receptor beta chains below come from one sample, sequenced in a study of T cell repertoires in cytomegalovirus infection. These receptors are not linked to any known antigen. TCRdb recomputed calls from the reads with MiXCR, one row per CDR3 protein. The sample yields 700,000 to 950,000 distinct CDR3 sequences, 30% to 35% seen once. The source was cultured CD8+ T cells from PBMCs, collected from culture after CMV antigen stimulation. Receptors originate from a human donor in good health (CMV status not recorded). Some clones in this sample may be carry-over from other donors' samples.

This chain links TRBV9 with TRBJ1-1; the D gene is possibly TRBD1 (5 bases). V was cut by 4 bases and J by 1 base, with 11 bases left in between. Germline V gene sequence: CDR1 SGDLS, CDR2 YYNGEE. There are 14 residues in the CDR3. In nucleotides, the CDR3 is TGTGCCAGCAGCTTCCGTGACAGGAACACTGAAGCTTTCTTT. Its protein product is CASSFRDRNTEAFF.

This rearrangement joins TRBV7-2 to TRBJ1-3; tentative D call: TRBD1 (5 bases). CDR3 size: 16 residues. Trimming stripped 2 bases from V and 0 bases from J, with 11 bases between. CDR1 and CDR2 from the germline V gene are SGHTA and FQGNSA. CDR3 in DNA: TGTGCCAGCAGCTTACGGTTGACAGTCTCTGGAAACACCATATATTTT. Its translation is CASSLRLTVSGNTIYF.

This chain joins TRBV19 and TRBJ2-7, with a weak D call TRBD1 (6 bases). This CDR3 has 14 residues. CDR1 and CDR2 (germline): LNHDA, SQIVND (reference sequence). V gave up 3 bases and J gave up 4 bases, with 13 bases separating them. The CDR3 protein is CASSIQWTAYEQYF. The CDR3 DNA is TGTGCCAGTAGTATTCAGTGGACAGCATACGAGCAGTACTTC.

The V and J genes are TRBV7-9 and TRBJ2-3; 8 bases are a match to TRBD1. J was trimmed by 1 base and V by 4 bases; bases with no gene match: 10. The CDR3 is 17 amino acids. Germline lookup yields CDR1 SEHNR and CDR2 FQNEAQ (reference sequence). CDR3 nucleotide sequence: TGTGCCAGCAGCTCTCACAGGCAGGGGGCGCGCACAGATACGCAGTATTTT. This translates into CASSSHRQGARTDTQYF.

V gene TRBV7-9 combines with J gene TRBJ1-3; D gene uncertain. Between the trimmed V and J ends, which lost 4 bases and 0 bases, there was a span of 10 bases. This CDR3 spans 15 amino acids. Per the germline V gene, CDR1 is SEHNR and CDR2 is FQNEAQ (reference sequence). The CDR3 nucleotides are TGTGCCAGCAGCTCGTCGGGGAGCTCTGGAAACACCATATATTTT. It is translated as CASSSSGSSGNTIYF.

The chain carries TRBV10-2 and TRBJ2-3; D ambiguous. CDR3 size: 14 residues. Germline-derived CDR1 and CDR2 are WSHSY and SAAADI. The ends were cut back, 4 bases at V and 0 bases at J, with 8 bases in the middle. This chain's CDR3 is CASSVRQSTDTQYF. The DNA for the CDR3 is TGCGCCAGCAGTGTACGGCAGAGCACAGATACGCAGTATTTT.

This clonotype occurred a few times. The V and J genes are TRBV2 and TRBJ2-3; D is possibly TRBD1 (6 bases). Trimming pared 1 base from V and 0 bases from J, leaving 11 bases between. There are 16 residues in the CDR3. The germline CDR1 and CDR2 sequences are SNHLY and FYNNEI. The CDR3, as DNA: TGTGCCAGCAGTGAAGGGGACAATACTAGCACAGATACGCAGTATTTT. This codes for CASSEGDNTSTDTQYF.

V usage is TRBV27 and J usage is TRBJ1-1; D might be TRBD1 (5 bases). Trimming took off 3 bases at V and 7 bases at J, with 18 bases between the two ends. The CDR3 has 15 residues. Germline loops: CDR1 MNHEY, CDR2 SMNVEV (reference sequence). The CDR3 is CASSFTDGEGNEAFF. CDR3 DNA: TGTGCCAGCAGTTTTACCGACGGGGAGGGGAATGAAGCTTTCTTT.

The chain recombines TRBV20-1 with TRBJ2-3; possible D gene TRBD2, 6 bases. Germline CDR1 and CDR2: DFQATT and SNEGSKA (reference sequence). The CDR3 has 20 amino acids. With 0 bases removed from V and 1 base from J, the gap between germline ends came to 26 bases. The CDR3 loop reads CSARDNMGGLTTLGTDTQYF. DNA of the CDR3: TGCAGTGCTAGAGATAATATGGGAGGATTGACAACCCTGGGCACAGATACGCAGTATTTT.

This clonotype was seen many times. The CDR3 DNA is TGTGCCAGCAGCTTAGGATATGTAGGGGACAATCAGCCCCAGCATTTT. This encodes CASSLGYVGDNQPQHF. J is TRBJ1-5 and V is TRBV7-8; D possibly corresponds to TRBD1 (5 bases). Germline V gives CDR1 SGHVS, CDR2 FQNEAQ. The CDR3 has 16 amino acids. V was cut by 1 base and J by 3 bases, with 13 bases left in between.

The rearrangement joins TRBV6-6 to TRBJ2-1, with D tentatively TRBD1 or TRBD2 (5 bases each). Germline V gene data show CDR1 as MNHNY and CDR2 as SVGAGI (reference sequence). The CDR3 totals 19 residues. Between the trimmed V and J ends, which lost 2 bases and 0 bases, there was a span of 20 bases. Here the CDR3 reads CASSYGTVDIPSSYNEQFF. The CDR3 DNA follows: TGTGCCAGCAGTTACGGGACGGTCGATATTCCCAGCTCCTACAATGAGCAGTTCTTC.

This clonotype was detected a few times. The rearrangement uses TRBV7-2 and TRBJ2-7, with 10 bases matching TRBD2. The germline V gene encodes CDR1 SGHTA and CDR2 FQGNSA. The CDR3 contains 19 residues. J lost 0 bases, V lost 7 bases, and 18 bases had no gene match. The CDR3 here is CASTLGWGSGGQFSYEQYF. The CDR3 DNA follows: TGTGCCAGCACCCTCGGGTGGGGTAGCGGGGGGCAATTCTCCTACGAGCAGTACTTC. The full variable domain, rest sourced from reference TRBV7-2 and TRBJ2-7, is GAGVSQSPSNKVTEKGKDVELRCDPISGHTALYWYRQSLGQGLEFLIYFQGNSAPDKSGLPSDRFSAERTGGSVSTLTIQRTQQEDSAVYLCASTLGWGSGGQFSYEQYFGPGTRLTVT.

The chain combines TRBV27 with TRBJ2-1, with D uncertain. Looked up from germline, CDR1 is MNHEY and CDR2 is SMNVEV (reference sequence). Between the trimmed V and J ends, which lost 6 bases and 5 bases, there was a span of 11 bases. This CDR3 is 13 amino acids long. The DNA for the CDR3 is TGTGCCAGCAGCTCGAACGCAGACAATGAGCAGTTCTTC. Translation gives CASSSNADNEQFF.

This clonotype was picked up a small number of times. The chain recombines TRBV7-9 with TRBJ1-5; 7 bases map to TRBD1. This CDR3 contains 14 residues. The ends lost 7 bases at V and 4 bases at J; junction bases unmatched: 7. Per germline, CDR1 SEHNR and CDR2 FQNEAQ (reference sequence). CDR3 residues: CASTGTVANQPQHF. CDR3 sequence (DNA): TGTGCCAGCACCGGGACAGTAGCAAATCAGCCCCAGCATTTT.

Only a few counts were recorded for this clonotype. The V and J genes are TRBV10-3 and TRBJ1-1, with D possibly TRBD1 on 5 matching bases. Trimming stripped 3 bases from V and 11 bases from J, with 16 bases between. The CDR3 has 13 amino acids. Germline-derived CDR1 and CDR2 are ENHRY and SYGVKD. CDR3 residues: CAISEWDSGEAFF. CDR3 DNA sequence: TGTGCCATCAGTGAATGGGACTCGGGGGAGGCTTTCTTT.

This clonotype was found many times. The chain joins TRBV6-6 to TRBJ2-2, with 9 bases matching TRBD1. With 8 bases clipped from V and 6 bases from J, the junction kept 7 bases outside the gene matches. CDR3 length: 14 amino acids. Germline V gene data show CDR1 as MNHNY and CDR2 as SVGAGI (reference sequence). The CDR3 loop is CASLRDRVAGELFF. In DNA, the CDR3 is TGTGCCAGCCTGCGGGACAGGGTCGCCGGGGAGCTGTTTTTT.

V is TRBV27 and J is TRBJ2-3; no clear D. The V gene's germline CDR1 is MNHEY and CDR2 SMNVEV (reference sequence). V shed 5 bases and J shed 4 bases, with 16 bases lying between them. The CDR3 consists of 15 residues. CDR3 loop: CASSPLTRNSDTQYF. The DNA of the CDR3 is TGTGCCAGCAGTCCCCTAACAAGGAATTCAGATACGCAGTATTTT.

This clonotype was found a few times. The rearrangement links TRBV4-1 to TRBJ1-1; D call uncertain. V gave up 0 bases and J gave up 0 bases, with 5 bases separating them. Looked up from germline, CDR1 is MGHRA and CDR2 is YSYEKL. CDR3 length: 14 amino acids. The CDR3 region has the DNA TGCGCCAGCAGCCAAGAAACGATGAACACTGAAGCTTTCTTT. As protein: CASSQETMNTEAFF.

V gene TRBV5-1 combines with J gene TRBJ2-3; 10 bases fit TRBD1. CDR1 is SGHRS, CDR2 YFSETQ, per germline. The CDR3 runs to 18 residues. V dropped 2 bases and J dropped 2; count of bases not matched to a gene: 11. The CDR3 sequence: CASSFGTGVGVSTDTQYF. The DNA of the CDR3 is TGCGCCAGCAGCTTTGGGACAGGGGTTGGGGTTTCCACAGATACGCAGTATTTT.

In the case of this clonotype: A much larger clone is a single base away; this may be a read error. The chain joins TRBV6-1 to TRBJ1-5; 8 nucleotides agree with TRBD1. Germline V gene lookup returns CDR1 MNHNS and CDR2 SASEGT. The junction had 3 bases not matched to a gene; V was cut back by 5 bases and J by 3 bases. The CDR3 runs 14 residues. The CDR3 reads CASSSGGINQPQHF. The CDR3 bases are TGTGCCAGCAGTTCAGGGGGCATCAATCAGCCCCAGCATTTT.

The V call is TRBV7-9, the J call TRBJ2-7, with D uncertain. This CDR3 is built from 11 residues. Germline V gene sequence: CDR1 SEHNR, CDR2 FQNEAQ (reference sequence). The V end was cut by 1 base, the J end by 6 bases, with 4 bases between. CDR3 nucleotides: TGTGCCAGCAGCTTAGAAGTCGAGCAGTACTTC. Translating it yields CASSLEVEQYF.

This clonotype was picked up many times. CDR3 sequence (DNA): TGTGCCAGCAGCTCCCTAGTCCCGGGACGCCGCCGGGGCACTGAAGCTTTCTTT. Translation: CASSSLVPGRRRGTEAFF. The rearrangement joins TRBV7-8 to TRBJ1-1; D may be TRBD1 (5 bases). The germline gives CDR1 SGHVS, CDR2 FQNEAQ. This CDR3 region has 18 residues. V was trimmed by 4 bases and J by 4 bases, leaving 25 bases between them. Full variable domain (outside the CDR3, taken from reference TRBV7-8 and TRBJ1-1): GAGVSQSPRYKVAKRGQDVALRCDPISGHVSLFWYQQALGQGPEFLTYFQNEAQLDKSGLPSDRFFAERPEGSVSTLKIQRTQQEDSAVYLCASSSLVPGRRRGTEAFFGQGTRLTVV.

This clonotype came up a few times. The chain links TRBV6-5 to TRBJ1-6; D unclear. Germline V gene lookup returns CDR1 MNHEY and CDR2 SVGAGI. Trimming left V 2 bases short and J 3 bases short, with 2 bases between. CDR3 length: 13 amino acids. The CDR3 region is CASSYSYNSPLHF. CDR3 DNA sequence: TGTGCCAGCAGTTACAGCTATAATTCACCCCTCCACTTT.

This clonotype was seen more than once but under ten times. J is TRBJ2-7 and V is TRBV20-1, with 11 bases aligning to TRBD1. The CDR3 extends over 19 amino acids. Trimming took 3 bases from V and 1 from J; bases not matched to a gene: 17. Germline CDR1 is DFQATT and CDR2 is SNEGSKA (reference sequence). CDR3 amino acids: CSASFGQGAFFGVSYEQYF. The DNA of the CDR3 is TGCAGTGCTAGCTTTGGACAGGGGGCTTTTTTTGGTGTATCCTACGAGCAGTACTTC.

The count of this clonotype is one. V gene TRBV12-3 or TRBV12-4 combines with J gene TRBJ2-5; tentative D call: TRBD1 (6 bases). There are 13 residues in the CDR3. Trimming left V 3 bases short and J 12 bases short, with 17 bases between. The CDR3 sequence: CASSFTSTGEEYF. Here the CDR3 DNA reads TGTGCCAGCAGTTTCACCTCGACAGGCGAGGAGTACTTC.